Sequencing of this T cell receptor (beta chain) was carried out in a study of cytomegalovirus exposure and HLA in healthy donors. Use of 60 Vbeta and 13 Jbeta primers characterized the PCR. Here immunoSEQ multiplex PCR was the method, and the copy in TCRdb shows in-frame clones only, minus some. Of about 160,000 clones in the sample, 71% were seen once. This clone occurred once. The CDR3 is 13 residues long. The V and J ends lost 4 bases and 1 base respectively, with 7 bases between them. The V gene's germline CDR1 is SEHNR and CDR2 FQNEAQ (reference sequence). The TCR originated in a young woman in good health and CMV-seronegative. Sequencing was performed on PBMCs. The rearrangement joins TRBV7-9 to TRBJ1-1; D gene uncertain. The CDR3 DNA is TGTGCCAGCAGCTGGACTTCGAACACTGAAGCTTTCTTT. Translated: CASSWTSNTEAFF.